Each of the 20 T cell receptor beta chains below was sequenced from the same sample in a study of T-cell reconstitution after alpha-beta-depleted transplantation in children. The TCRbeta library was prepared with unique molecular identifiers. In TCRdb, the PCR reads were re-called with MiXCR into one record per CDR3 protein. The sample has about a million distinct CDR3 sequences, about 26% seen once. The sequenced sample was PBMCs, mostly from graft donor cells, obtained 360 days after TCRalphabeta/CD19-depleted stem cell transplant. The receptors originated from a boy in the first two years of life who had a stem cell transplant for SCID, so the T cells may come from the graft donor.

This clonotype showed up just a few times. The genes are TRBV12-3 or TRBV12-4 and TRBJ2-7, with TRBD1 identical over 9 bases. The CDR3 is 15 amino acids. V shed 5 bases, J shed 5 bases, and the junction held 10 bases outside the gene matches. The CDR3 loop is CASSPYTGGKDEQYF. CDR3 sequence (DNA): TGTGCCAGCAGTCCATATACAGGGGGCAAGGACGAGCAGTACTTC.

The table lists this clonotype with a few counts. The V and J genes are TRBV12-3 or TRBV12-4 and TRBJ1-2, with 8 nucleotides matching TRBD1. V lost 2 bases and J lost 4; bases outside the gene matches: 6. This CDR3 is built from 15 residues. Here the CDR3 DNA reads TGTGCCAGCAGTTTACGGACAGGGTCCACCTATGGCTACACCTTC. Translation gives CASSLRTGSTYGYTF.

The rearrangement joins TRBV7-8 to TRBJ1-1; D uncertain. The length of the CDR3 is 16 residues. CDR1 is SGHVS and CDR2 is FQNEAQ in the germline V gene. With 5 bases removed from V and 0 bases from J, the gap between germline ends came to 16 bases. The CDR3 nucleotides are TGTGCCAGCAGCCCCCGGGCCGCCGGGATGAACACTGAAGCTTTCTTT. Amino acid sequence: CASSPRAAGMNTEAFF.

A few counts support this clonotype. The rearrangement joins TRBV28 to TRBJ2-3; D gene unclear. Trimming shortened V by 2 bases and J by 11 bases, and 14 bases separated the two germline ends. The length of the CDR3 is 13 residues. From germline, CDR1 is MDHEN and CDR2 SYDVKM. The CDR3 region has the DNA TGTGCCAGCAGTTTACTTCGGCAGCCAGGGCAGTATTTT. Protein product: CASSLLRQPGQYF.

This clonotype was seen a few times. The CDR3 end shows no conserved phenylalanine or tryptophan, and so a read error is likely. The rearrangement links TRBV11-2 to TRBJ2-1; no reliable D call. From germline, CDR1 is SGHAT and CDR2 FQNNGV. The ends were cut back, 5 bases at V and 7 bases at J, with 9 bases in the middle. CDR3 size: 12 residues. CDR3 sequence: CASSRVGNEQFY. CDR3 coding DNA: TGTGCCAGCAGCCGTGTGGGGAATGAGCAGTTCTAC.

In this sample, this clonotype turned up a few times. J is TRBJ2-7 and V is TRBV18; 10 bases map to TRBD1. Germline loops: CDR1 KGHSH, CDR2 LQKENI. This CDR3 comprises 16 residues. With 1 base clipped from V and 4 bases from J, the junction kept 7 bases outside the gene matches. For the CDR3, the DNA is TGTGCCAGCTCACCACAGTTGGGACAGGGGAATTACGAGCAGTACTTC. It specifies CASSPQLGQGNYEQYF.

This clonotype was observed a handful of times. This rearrangement joins TRBV9 to TRBJ2-5; 8 nucleotides match TRBD2. Unmatched junction bases numbered 7, after V lost 4 bases and J lost 2 bases. Germline V gene lookup returns CDR1 SGDLS and CDR2 YYNGEE. This CDR3 has 15 residues. The CDR3 DNA is TGTGCCAGCAGCCCCCAGACTAGCGTACAAGAGACCCAGTACTTC. Translated: CASSPQTSVQETQYF. The whole variable domain, remainder taken from reference TRBV9 and TRBJ2-5, is DSGVTQTPKHLITATGQRVTLRCSPRSGDLSVYWYQQSLDQGLQFLIQYYNGEERAKGNILERFSAQQFPDLHSELNLSSLELGDSALYFCASSPQTSVQETQYFGPGTRLLVL.

The chain combines TRBV2 with TRBJ1-2, with D possibly TRBD1 on 5 matching bases. The length of the CDR3 is 13 residues. Trimming pared 6 bases from V and 7 bases from J, leaving 15 bases between. The germline CDR1 and CDR2 sequences are SNHLY and FYNNEI. Here the CDR3 DNA reads TGTGCCAGCAGGGACAACCCAAGGCCTGGCTACACCTTC. It codes for CASRDNPRPGYTF. The full variable domain, completed using reference TRBV2 and TRBJ1-2, is EPEVTQTPSHQVTQMGQEVILRCVPISNHLYFYWYRQILGQKVEFLVSFYNNEISEKSEIFDDQFSVERPDGSNFTLKIRSTKLEDSAMYFCASRDNPRPGYTFGSGTRLTVV.

The rearrangement uses TRBV20-1 and TRBJ2-3; D may be TRBD1 (6 bases). This CDR3 has 15 residues. Germline V CDR1 and CDR2: DFQATT, SNEGSKA (reference sequence). With 3 bases removed from V and 1 base from J, the gap between germline ends came to 14 bases. In nucleotides, the CDR3 is TGCAGTGCTAGTTCCCGGGACACAGGCACAGATACGCAGTATTTT. Its protein is CSASSRDTGTDTQYF.

The gene calls are TRBV29-1 and TRBJ1-1; the D gene is possibly TRBD1 (5 bases). Germline V gene data show CDR1 as SQVTM and CDR2 as ANQGSEA. The CDR3 has 14 residues. Trimming stripped 7 bases from V and 1 base from J, with 16 bases between. The CDR3 nucleotides are TGCAGCGCCTGGGACTTGTGGGAGAACACTGAAGCTTTCTTT. Translating gives CSAWDLWENTEAFF.

This clonotype was picked up a small number of times. The chain joins TRBV15 to TRBJ1-6; D ambiguous. CDR1 LNHNV and CDR2 YYDKDF come from the germline V gene (reference sequence). The V end lost 7 bases, the J end lost 5 bases, and 6 bases lay between the germline ends. The CDR3 spans 12 residues. CDR3 region: CATMRNNSPLHF. DNA for the CDR3: TGTGCCACCATGCGGAATAATTCACCCCTCCACTTT. The variable domain in full, with the rest retrieved from reference TRBV15 and TRBJ1-6, is DAMVIQNPRYQVTQFGKPVTLSCSQTLNHNVMYWYQQKSSQAPKLLFHYYDKDFNNEADTPDNFQSRRPNTSFCFLDIRSPGLGDTAMYLCATMRNNSPLHFGNGTRLTVT.

Only one count was recorded for this clonotype. The chain recombines TRBV7-2 with TRBJ2-2, with 11 nucleotides matching TRBD1. Germline CDR1 SGHTA, CDR2 FQGNSA. CDR3 length equals 16 residues. The V segment lost 1 base and the J segment 7 bases; nucleotides outside the gene matches: 5. Written as DNA, the CDR3 is TGTGCCAGCAGCTTAGTAGGACAGGGGGCGATCGGGGAGCTGTTTTTT. Protein sequence: CASSLVGQGAIGELFF.

V usage is TRBV7-2 and J usage is TRBJ1-5; D not resolved. Deletions cut 0 bases from V and 2 bases from J, with 8 bases between. This CDR3 is 15 amino acids long. CDR1 SGHTA and CDR2 FQGNSA come from the germline V gene. CDR3: CASSLAALGNQPQHF. In nucleotides, the CDR3 is TGTGCCAGCAGCTTAGCTGCTCTGGGCAATCAGCCCCAGCATTTT.

This clonotype occurred a few times. This chain joins TRBV10-3 and TRBJ2-1; D ambiguous. V gave up 3 bases and J gave up 0 bases, with 9 bases separating them. CDR1 and CDR2 (germline): ENHRY, SYGVKD. CDR3 size: 15 residues. The CDR3 protein is CAISEEASSYNEQFF. CDR3 nucleotides: TGTGCCATCAGTGAAGAGGCCAGCTCCTACAATGAGCAGTTCTTC.

This sequence joins TRBV2 and TRBJ2-5, with D perhaps being TRBD1 or TRBD2 (5 bases each). Trimming took off 6 bases at V and 1 base at J, with 18 bases between the two ends. The CDR3 loop spans 16 amino acids. Germline CDR1 SNHLY, CDR2 FYNNEI. The CDR3 is CASRWTGKGAQETQYF. DNA for the CDR3: TGTGCCAGCAGATGGACCGGGAAAGGGGCCCAAGAGACCCAGTACTTC.

The V gene is TRBV6-4, the J gene TRBJ1-1; D gene ambiguous. The germline V gene has CDR1 MRHNA and CDR2 SNTAGT. The V and J ends lost 10 bases and 7 bases respectively, with 10 bases between them. The CDR3 is made up of 10 amino acids. CDR3: CANEPSEAFF. The CDR3 nucleotides are TGTGCCAACGAACCCAGTGAAGCTTTCTTT.

This clonotype has only a few counts. The genes are TRBV10-3 and TRBJ2-3; TRBD2 agrees at 8 bases. CDR1 ENHRY and CDR2 SYGVKD come from the germline V gene. CDR3 length: 17 residues. The junction had 12 bases not matched to a gene; V was cut back by 4 bases and J by 3 bases. The CDR3 spells CAISATPTSGGTDTQYF. The CDR3, as DNA: TGTGCCATCAGTGCCACCCCTACTAGCGGAGGGACAGATACGCAGTATTTT.

The chain couples TRBV28 to TRBJ2-1; D is perhaps TRBD1 (5 bases). Trimming left V 3 bases short and J 2 bases short, with 14 bases between. In germline, CDR1 is MDHEN, CDR2 SYDVKM. This CDR3 comprises 16 residues. Here the CDR3 DNA reads TGTGCCAGCAGTTTTCTTACAGGCACTCCCTACAATGAGCAGTTCTTC. Its translation: CASSFLTGTPYNEQFF. Combining the CDR3 with reference TRBV28 and TRBJ2-1 gives the whole variable domain DVKVTQSSRYLVKRTGEKVFLECVQDMDHENMFWYRQDPGLGLRLIYFSYDVKMKEKGDIPEGYSVSREKKERFSLILESASTNQTSMYLCASSFLTGTPYNEQFFGPGTRLTVL.

This clonotype has only a few counts. The V call is TRBV6-1, the J call TRBJ2-7, with 10 bases that match TRBD1. The germline V gene encodes CDR1 MNHNS and CDR2 SASEGT. The CDR3 contains 14 residues. V shed 8 bases, J shed 6 bases, and the junction held 10 bases outside the gene matches. CDR3 loop: CASERTGGLGEQYF. The CDR3 bases are TGTGCCAGCGAACGGACAGGGGGTTTGGGCGAGCAGTACTTC.

This clonotype was seen just once. No conserved phenylalanine or tryptophan is present at the end of the CDR3, so a read error is the likely explanation. The rearrangement uses TRBV5-1 and TRBJ1-2; TRBD1 aligns across 7 bases. In germline, CDR1 is SGHRS, CDR2 YFSETQ. There are 15 residues in the CDR3. V lost 0 bases, J lost 1 base, and 3 bases stayed unmatched. Here the CDR3 DNA reads TGCGCCAGCAGCTTGGGTACAGGGGTTAACTATGGCTACACCTGC. Residues: CASSLGTGVNYGYTC.